The 15 T cell receptor delta chains below were found in one sample sequenced in a study of DNA immune sequencing with unique molecular identifiers. Primers for all 8 TRDV and 4 TRDJ genes amplified genomic DNA in 32-plex. Adapter PCR followed 3 to 4 barcoding PCR cycles that attached a 12-nucleotide UMI. TCRdb re-analyzed the multiplex PCR reads via CATT. The sample has about 680 delta-chain clones, 16% seen once. What was sequenced was gamma-delta T cells from PBMCs. Every receptor here comes from a human donor in good health.

On this clone: It is likely a read error: a sequence one base away is far more abundant. Other nucleotide sequences from this sample produce the same CDR3. V and J are TRDV2 and TRDJ1; D ambiguous. The CDR3 has 14 residues. Trimming took 1 base from V and 9 from J, leaving 17 bases between them. Germline V gives CDR1 GEAIGNYY, CDR2 EKD. In DNA, the CDR3 is TGTGCCTGTGACACTGTTGAGGTCAGGCGGGAACTCATCTTT. Protein product: CACDTVEVRRELIF.

There are a few counts of this clone. The protein TCRdb gives is from a much larger clone and does not agree with this DNA's translation at residue 7, likely a read error; the protein shown here comes from the DNA. The chain employs TRDV2 and TRDJ1; D remains ambiguous. Germline lookup yields CDR1 GEAIGNYY and CDR2 EKD. With 1 base removed from V and 9 bases from J, the gap between germline ends came to 17 bases. This CDR3 is 14 amino acids long. The CDR3 loop reads CACDTVAVRRELIF. The CDR3 bases are TGTGCCTGTGACACTGTAGCGGTCAGGCGGGAACTCATCTTT.

Only a few counts were recorded for this clone. TCRdb shows a much larger clone's protein in place of this DNA's translation, and the two differ at residue 22, likely through a read error; the protein shown is translated from the DNA. V and J are TRDV1 and TRDJ1; 12 bases match TRDD3. The J gene comes from matching the DNA to germline here; TCRdb lacks it. The CDR3 runs to 26 residues. Germline lookup yields CDR1 TSWWSYY and CDR2 QGS. As DNA, the CDR3 is TGTGCTCTTGGGCATGGAGAGTGCCTTCTTCTGCTAGCTACTGGGGGATACAAATTCTCCACCGTTAAACTCATCTTT. The encoded protein is CALGHGECLLLLATGGYKFSTVKLIF.

This clone appeared a few times. The protein in TCRdb stems from a much larger clone and differs at residue 12 from this DNA's translation, likely a read error; here the protein is translated from the DNA. The rearrangement links TRDV3 to TRDJ1; 10 positions agree with TRDD3. Germline assignment: CDR1 TVYSNPD and CDR2 GDNSRS (reference sequence). J was trimmed by 7 bases and V by 1 base; bases with no gene match: 15. The CDR3 extends over 16 amino acids. CDR3 in amino acids: CAFIAGGYEVPVKLIF. The CDR3 nucleotides are TGTGCCTTTATTGCCGGGGGATACGAGGTACCCGTTAAACTCATCTTT.

In its sample, this clone was seen a few times. With a far larger clone one base away, a read error is the likely cause. This rearrangement joins TRDV3 to TRDJ1; D is perhaps TRDD3 (5 bases). Germline CDR1 and CDR2: TVYSNPD and GDNSRS (reference sequence). The CDR3 loop spans 18 amino acids. V lost 2 bases and J lost 0, with 25 bases in between. CDR3 DNA: TGTGCCTTTGAGGGGACGGGTGTACTGTGGGCCGACACCGATAAACTCATCTTT. Protein product: CAFEGTGVLWADTDKLIF. Together with reference TRDV3 and TRDJ1, the CDR3 gives the full variable domain: CDKVTQSSPDQTVASGSEVVLLCTYDTVYSNPDLFWYRIRPDYSFQFVFYGDNSRSEGADFTQGRFSVKHILTQKAFHLVISPVRTEDSATYYCAFEGTGVLWADTDKLIFGKGTRVTVEP.

Points on this clone: This probably arose from a read error, given a far larger clone one base away. This chain connects TRDV1 to TRDJ1, with 8 nucleotides matching TRDD3. TCRdb leaves out the J gene; it was filled in here by matching the DNA to germline. This CDR3 is 23 amino acids long. V shed 0 bases, J shed 8 bases, and the junction held 32 bases outside the gene matches. The germline V gene has CDR1 TSWWSYY and CDR2 QGS. The CDR3 DNA reads TGTGCTCTTGGGGAACTAGTCACGCCTTCTTCCGGGGGATATCCCATTTTCTGCGTAAAACTCATCTTT. It specifies CALGELVTPSSGGYPIFCVKLIF.

Remarks on this clone: This sequence is one base from a far larger clone and is likely a read error. The sample contains more than one DNA sequence encoding this CDR3. The CDR3 loop is CALGELSRGHPLGDRGRYTDKLIF. The DNA of the CDR3 is TGTGCTCTTGGGGAACTGTCTAGAGGTCACCCGCTGGGGGATCGAGGAAGGTATACCGATAAACTCATCTTT. The chain links TRDV1 to TRDJ1; 9 nucleotides agree with TRDD3. TCRdb gives no J gene; it was assigned here by matching the DNA to germline. The CDR3 has 24 amino acids. Per germline, CDR1 TSWWSYY and CDR2 QGS. Trimming removed 0 bases from V and 2 bases from J; junction bases left unmatched: 28.

A remark on this clone: With only one base between it and a far larger clone, this is likely a read error. This CDR3 is also generated by other DNA sequences in the sample. The chain employs TRDV1 and TRDJ1; 12 bases line up with TRDD3. No J segment appears in TCRdb, so it was assigned here by matching the sequence to germline. The V segment lost 5 bases and the J segment 1 base; nucleotides outside the gene matches: 35. From germline, CDR1 is TSWWSYY and CDR2 QGS. The CDR3 is made up of 26 amino acids. The CDR3 DNA sequence: TGTGCTCTTGGGCATGGTGAGTGCCTTCTTCTGCTAGCTACTGGGGGATACAAATTCTCCACCGATAAACTCATCTTT. Amino acids: CALGHGECLLLLATGGYKFSTDKLIF.

With respect to this clone: It differs at one base from a far larger clone, so likely a read error. This CDR3 is also generated by other DNA sequences in the sample. The chain links TRDV1 to TRDJ1; 9 nucleotides match TRDD3. Here the J gene came from matching the DNA to germline, since TCRdb omits it. Germline values: CDR1 TSWWSYY, CDR2 QGS. The V segment lost 0 bases and the J segment 0 bases; nucleotides outside the gene matches: 26. The CDR3 sequence is 24 residues long. This CDR3 reads CALGELSRGHPLGDRGRYTDKLIF. The CDR3 nucleotides are TGTGCTCTTGGGGAACTATCTAGAGGTCACCCGCTGGGGGATCGAGGAAGGTACACCGATAAACTCATCTTT.

The rearrangement joins TRDV2 to TRDJ1; D unclear. Germline V gene sequence: CDR1 GEAIGNYY, CDR2 EKD. The CDR3 extends over 14 amino acids. Between the trimmed V and J ends, which lost 4 bases and 0 bases, there was a span of 11 bases. The CDR3 is CACDPLEDTDKLIF. CDR3 sequence (DNA): TGTGCCTGTGATCCCTTAGAGGACACCGATAAACTCATCTTT.

As for this clone: A far larger clone is only one base removed, so a read error is likely. The J gene is TRDJ1, the V gene TRDV3, with 8 bases that match TRDD3. In germline, CDR1 is TVYSNPD, CDR2 GDNSRS (reference sequence). Trimming took 2 bases from V and 0 from J; bases not matched to a gene: 17. The CDR3 runs 18 residues. CDR3 nucleotide sequence: TGTGCCTTTGAGGGGACGGGTGCACTGGGGGCCGACACCGATAAACTCATCTTT. It codes for CAFEGTGALGADTDKLIF.

The J gene is TRDJ3, the V gene TRDV2, with TRDD3 matching over 8 bases. Germline-derived CDR1 and CDR2 are GEAIGNYY and EKD. The CDR3 has 22 residues. J lost 0 bases, V lost 1 base, and 16 bases had no gene match. CDR3 amino acids: CACDTPSGTGGLSSWDTRQMFF. The CDR3 DNA reads as TGTGCCTGTGACACTCCCTCGGGTACTGGGGGCCTCAGCTCCTGGGACACCCGACAGATGTTTTTC.

Turning to this clone: A single base separates this from a much larger clone, so it may be a read error. This sample includes further DNA sequences coding for the same CDR3. The chain carries TRDV2 and TRDJ1; 13 bases are shared with TRDD3. J gave up 2 bases and V 3 bases, and 11 bases lay outside the gene matches. The germline V gene has CDR1 GEAIGNYY and CDR2 EKD. The CDR3 contains 18 residues. For the CDR3, the DNA is TGTGCCTGTGACGATGTACTGGGGGATACGAGGTATACCGATAAACTCATCTTT. Amino acids: CACDDVLGDTRYTDKLIF.

This clone is termed medium-sized. This chain connects TRDV2 to TRDJ2; D remains ambiguous. The CDR3 is made up of 20 amino acids. Germline CDR1 is GEAIGNYY and CDR2 is EKD. V lost 3 bases and J 0 bases, leaving 25 bases between the germline ends. DNA of the CDR3: TGTGCCTGTGACGGTCTACGGAACCCCCGCACCCCCTCTTTGACAGCACAACTCTTCTTT. It encodes CACDGLRNPRTPSLTAQLFF.

This clone was found a few times. This DNA's translation and the protein TCRdb lists, from a much larger clone, do not match at residue 16, likely due to a read error; the protein shown is translated from the DNA. V usage is TRDV1 and J usage is TRDJ1; TRDD3 might be the D (6 bases). TCRdb records no J gene; here it was assigned by comparing the DNA to germline. V was cut by 5 bases and J by 1 base, with 47 bases left in between. Germline V gene data show CDR1 as TSWWSYY and CDR2 as QGS. The CDR3 is made up of 26 amino acids. This chain's CDR3 is CALGHGECLLLLATGRYKFSTDKLIF. The DNA for the CDR3 is TGTGCTCTTGGGCATGGAGAGTGCCTTCTTCTGCTAGCTACTGGGAGATACAAATTCTCCACCGATAAACTCATCTTT.